This T cell receptor beta chain was profiled in a study of T cell responses to AZD1222 COVID-19 vaccine. General study results and limits: The breadth and depth of Spike-specific TCRs increased once two AZD1222 doses had been given. The repertoires were collected only after the peak T cell response.

This table comes from immunoSEQ multiplex PCR, and its TCRdb copy is limited to in-frame clones, with some not included. The sample has roughly 91,000 clones, 70% to 90% seen once. Worth noting for this clone: Its target is not known.

The CDR3 consists of 22 residues. V lost 0 bases, J lost 3 bases, and 22 bases stayed unmatched. Germline CDR1 MNHNS, CDR2 SASEGT. This specimen consisted of peripheral blood, obtained on day 0 of AZD1222 vaccination. The J gene is TRBJ2-4, the V gene TRBV6-1, with 8 nucleotides matching TRBD1. This TCR was recovered from an adult in good health. The CDR3 region is CASSEALDPGQVIRSGKNIQYF. The CDR3 DNA is TGTGCCAGCAGTGAAGCCTTAGATCCGGGACAGGTGATTAGGTCGGGCAAAAACATTCAGTACTTC.